The 21 T cell receptor beta chains reported below all come from one sample, sequenced in a study of identical twins. Each CDR3 protein gets one entry after TCRdb re-called the 5' RACE reads with MiXCR. The sample includes 450,000 to 650,000 distinct CDR3 sequences, approximately 9.6% of them seen just once. These data also featured in a second study, about yellow fever vaccine responses in identical twins.

Sequenced: PBMCs. All receptors come from a woman younger than 35 in good health.

This clonotype showed up many times. V usage is TRBV3-1 and J usage is TRBJ2-7; D unresolved. Deletions cut 0 bases from V and 2 bases from J, with 8 bases between. Germline V gives CDR1 LGHDT, CDR2 YNNKEL (reference sequence). The CDR3 consists of 14 residues. CDR3 region: CASSQDLATYEQYF. CDR3 bases: TGTGCCAGCAGCCAAGATCTGGCGACCTACGAGCAGTACTTC.

This clonotype was seen a few times. This chain links TRBV12-5 with TRBJ2-1; D ambiguous. V was shortened by 7 bases and J by 4 bases, with 11 bases between the two germline ends. From germline, CDR1 is LGHNT and CDR2 FRNRAP. The CDR3 runs to 13 residues. CDR3 region: CASVPAGYNEQFF. The CDR3 DNA follows: TGTGCTAGTGTCCCAGCCGGGTACAATGAGCAGTTCTTC.

This sequence joins TRBV23-1 and TRBJ2-1; TRBD1 matches 9 bases. TRBV23-1 is sorted into the ORF group, with uncertain function. Trimming cost V 8 bases and J 4 bases; bases outside gene matches: 9. The CDR3 is 15 amino acids. CDR3 DNA sequence: TGCGCCAGCCGTTGTTTGGGACAGGGTTACAATGAGCAGTTCTTC. Its protein is CASRCLGQGYNEQFF.

The rearrangement uses TRBV13 and TRBJ2-3, with D perhaps matching TRBD2 (7 bases). Germline loops: CDR1 PRHDT, CDR2 FYEKMQ (reference sequence). V lost 5 bases and J lost 2, with 20 bases in between. The CDR3 is made up of 17 amino acids. The DNA of the CDR3 is TGTGCCAGCAGCCGAAAGAGGGGGGGAGCCTCCACAGATACGCAGTATTTT. Residues: CASSRKRGGASTDTQYF.

This clonotype was picked up a small number of times. The chain links TRBV15 to TRBJ1-4; D is possibly TRBD1 (5 bases). CDR1 is LNHNV and CDR2 is YYDKDF in the germline V gene (reference sequence). Trimming pared 0 bases from V and 2 bases from J, leaving 10 bases between. This CDR3 region has 16 residues. The CDR3 nucleotides read TGTGCCACCAGCAGAGACGCCCGGGGCACTAATGAAAAACTGTTTTTT. The encoded protein is CATSRDARGTNEKLFF.

The chain combines TRBV27 with TRBJ2-1, with 9 nucleotides matching TRBD2. V lost 1 base and J lost 2; bases outside the gene matches: 12. The length of the CDR3 is 19 residues. CDR1 and CDR2 (germline): MNHEY, SMNVEV (reference sequence). The DNA for the CDR3 is TGTGCCAGCAGTTTATATGGGACTAGCTCTAGGTCCACCTACAATGAGCAGTTCTTC. Its translation: CASSLYGTSSRSTYNEQFF.

This clonotype was seen at least ten times. Germline and junction disagree at one end, which may indicate a read error. The chain links TRBV12-3 or TRBV12-4 to TRBJ2-7; D ambiguous. The CDR3 is made up of 13 amino acids. Written as DNA, the CDR3 is TGTGCCAGCAGTTTGCTTAACTCCGACGAGCAGTACTTC. The encoded protein is CASSLLNSDEQYF.

This clonotype was picked up many times. The chain uses TRBV5-6 and TRBJ2-1; a weak D match, TRBD2 (6 bases). The CDR3 extends over 15 amino acids. V gave up 3 bases and J gave up 4 bases, with 14 bases separating them. Germline V gene data show CDR1 as SGHDT and CDR2 as YYEEEE. The CDR3 coding sequence is TGTGCCAGCAGCTCAAGCGGGCCTAGATACAATGAGCAGTTCTTC. It specifies CASSSSGPRYNEQFF.

This CDR3 reads CASSGIEIGADTQYF. CDR3 nucleotides: TGTGCCAGTAGTGGTATTGAGATAGGTGCAGATACGCAGTATTTT. This chain connects TRBV19 to TRBJ2-3, with D unresolved. The V gene lost 5 bases and the J gene lost 4 bases, with 16 bases spanning the gap. The CDR3 runs 15 residues. Germline V gives CDR1 LNHDA, CDR2 SQIVND (reference sequence). Full variable domain (missing parts from reference TRBV19 and TRBJ2-3): DGGITQSPKYLFRKEGQNVTLSCEQNLNHDAMYWYRQDPGQGLRLIYYSQIVNDFQKGDIAEGYSVSREKKESFPLTVTSAQKNPTAFYLCASSGIEIGADTQYFGPGTRLTVL.

The table lists this clonotype with many counts. The CDR3 DNA sequence: TGCAGCGCAAGGGGAGTAGCGCTTACCCTGAGCTCCTACAATGAGCAGTTCTTC. Translated, it gives CSARGVALTLSSYNEQFF. V is TRBV29-1 and J is TRBJ2-1; tentatively, D is TRBD1 or TRBD2 (5 bases each). The CDR3 is 18 amino acids. V dropped 7 bases and J dropped 0 bases, with 25 bases sitting between them. Germline assignment: CDR1 SQVTM and CDR2 ANQGSEA.

This clonotype turned up a few times. The V gene is TRBV6-2 or TRBV6-3, the J gene TRBJ1-1; no firm D call. The CDR3 sequence is 13 residues long. The V end lost 7 bases, the J end lost 4 bases, and 13 bases lay between the germline ends. CDR1 and CDR2 (germline): MNHEY, SVGEGT. CDR3 sequence (DNA): TGTGCCAGCAAGAGGCCAATGGGCACTGAAGCTTTCTTT. Amino acids: CASKRPMGTEAFF.

This clonotype was recorded at least ten times. This chain joins TRBV20-1 and TRBJ1-4; the D is unclear. The V gene's germline CDR1 is DFQATT and CDR2 SNEGSKA (reference sequence). V lost 3 bases to trimming and J lost 0 bases, with 5 bases between them. The length of the CDR3 is 13 residues. Here the CDR3 reads CSARQTTNEKLFF. CDR3 DNA sequence: TGCAGTGCTAGGCAAACAACTAATGAAAAACTGTTTTTT.

This clonotype showed up just a few times. This sequence joins TRBV5-1 and TRBJ2-4; D gene unclear. Germline V gives CDR1 SGHRS, CDR2 YFSETQ. V lost 4 bases, J lost 1 base, and 9 bases lay in between. The CDR3 totals 14 residues. CDR3 bases: TGCGCCAGCAGCCCGGAATCGGCCAAAAACATTCAGTACTTC. Protein sequence: CASSPESAKNIQYF.

This clonotype occurred a few times. The J gene is TRBJ2-2, the V gene TRBV5-1; 9 nucleotides agree with TRBD2. Trimming at V came to 0 bases and at J to 5 bases, leaving 11 bases not matched to a gene. CDR1 is SGHRS and CDR2 is YFSETQ in the germline V gene. The CDR3 loop spans 18 amino acids. The CDR3 sequence: CASSLEGSGSSGTGELFF. DNA of the CDR3: TGCGCCAGCAGCTTGGAGGGTAGCGGGAGCAGTGGTACCGGGGAGCTGTTTTTT.

This chain joins TRBV12-3 or TRBV12-4 and TRBJ2-1; 13 positions agree with TRBD2. Losses at the gene ends were 4 bases for V and 6 bases for J; bases not matched to a gene: 6. This CDR3 is built from 16 residues. The CDR3, as DNA: TGTGCCAGCAGTTATTCCGGGACTAGCGGGGTCAATGAGCAGTTCTTC. It translates to CASSYSGTSGVNEQFF.

The chain joins TRBV29-1 to TRBJ1-5; 7 positions agree with TRBD1. V lost 4 bases, J lost 12 bases, and 6 bases stayed unmatched. The CDR3 runs 11 residues. Germline V gene data show CDR1 as SQVTM and CDR2 as ANQGSEA. Here the CDR3 reads CSVAGQAHQHF. As DNA, the CDR3 is TGCAGCGTTGCCGGACAGGCCCACCAGCATTTT.

V and J are TRBV5-1 and TRBJ2-3, with D perhaps matching TRBD1 (6 bases). The CDR3 runs 15 residues. With 4 bases removed from V and 2 bases from J, the gap between germline ends came to 14 bases. The germline V gene encodes CDR1 SGHRS and CDR2 YFSETQ. The CDR3 nucleotides are TGCGCCAGCAGCCCCCCAGGGGCTGACACAGATACGCAGTATTTT. Its translation: CASSPPGADTDTQYF.

This clonotype was counted ten times or more. One end of the junction varies from germline; a read error may be responsible. The V gene is TRBV12-3 or TRBV12-4, the J gene TRBJ2-1, with TRBD2 identical over 10 bases. This CDR3 is built from 15 residues. The CDR3 loop reads CASRLAGGRRDEQFF. In DNA form, the CDR3 reads TGTGCCAGCAGGTTAGCGGGAGGAAGAAGGGATGAGCAGTTCTTC.

A remark on this clonotype: Germline and junction disagree at one end, which may indicate a read error. The J gene is TRBJ2-7, the V gene TRBV5-6; TRBD1 aligns across 9 bases. Germline V CDR1 and CDR2: SGHDT, YYEEEE. The CDR3 length is 14 residues. The CDR3 here is CVSSSRTGVYEQYF. The CDR3 DNA reads as TGTGTCAGCAGCTCTCGGACAGGGGTGTACGAGCAGTACTTC.

There are a few counts of this clonotype. This chain joins TRBV5-1 and TRBJ1-1, with a tentative D call TRBD1 (6 bases). The germline V and J ends were trimmed by 4 bases and 5 bases, with 18 bases remaining between them. The CDR3 spans 15 residues. Germline V gene lookup returns CDR1 SGHRS and CDR2 YFSETQ. CDR3 DNA: TGCGCCAGCAGCGGGGAGGGGGTCGTCGGTACTGAAGCTTTCTTT. Protein sequence: CASSGEGVVGTEAFF.

This clonotype was detected only a few times. An end of the junction does not agree with germline; a read error may underlie this. The chain employs TRBV7-7 and TRBJ2-1, with no clear D. Germline lookup yields CDR1 SSHAT and CDR2 FNYEAQ (reference sequence). The CDR3 has 12 amino acids. The CDR3 region has the DNA TGTGCTAGCAGCGCCCCAAAGGGTGAGCAGTTCTTC. Protein: CASSAPKGEQFF.